Presented here are 21 T cell receptor beta chains from one specimen sequenced in a study of spatial heterogeneity in lung cancer. MiXCR, applied by TCRdb to the 5' RACE reads, yields one record per CDR3 protein. The sample contains under 40,000 distinct CDR3 sequences, 5% to 6.5% of which appear only once. Time point specified: sample taken at primary tumor resection. Sequencing used PBMCs, obtained at surgery. These receptors were taken from a female donor with early-stage non-small cell lung cancer.

Many counts were recorded for this clonotype. This chain joins TRBV9 and TRBJ1-2, with D possibly being TRBD1 (5 bases). CDR3 size: 14 residues. Germline assignment: CDR1 SGDLS and CDR2 YYNGEE. Deletions cut 3 bases from V and 5 bases from J, with 14 bases between. The CDR3: CASSALGGDYGYTF. CDR3 DNA sequence: TGTGCCAGCAGCGCCCTTGGAGGGGATTATGGCTACACCTTC. Looking up the rest from reference TRBV9 and TRBJ1-2 gives the full variable domain: DSGVTQTPKHLITATGQRVTLRCSPRSGDLSVYWYQQSLDQGLQFLIQYYNGEERAKGNILERFSAQQFPDLHSELNLSSLELGDSALYFCASSALGGDYGYTFGSGTRLTVV.

This clonotype was detected many times. The genes are TRBV9 and TRBJ2-1; 8 nucleotides match TRBD1. V lost 4 bases and J lost 10; bases outside the gene matches: 13. The CDR3 extends over 15 amino acids. In germline, CDR1 is SGDLS, CDR2 YYNGEE. The CDR3 spells CASSPGGQGFREQFF. CDR3 DNA sequence: TGTGCCAGCAGCCCAGGGGGCCAGGGGTTCCGGGAGCAGTTCTTC.

This clonotype was picked up a small number of times. The chain links TRBV6-1 to TRBJ1-5; 8 nucleotides line up with TRBD1. The germline gives CDR1 MNHNS, CDR2 SASEGT. The trim removed 4 bases at V and 2 bases at J, leaving 10 bases unmatched. The CDR3 is 17 residues long. In nucleotides, the CDR3 is TGTGCCAGCAGTGGTGCGGGACAGGCGACGGGCAATCAGCCCCAGCATTTT. Amino acid sequence: CASSGAGQATGNQPQHF.

This clonotype was picked up many times. The chain has TRBV6-5 and TRBJ1-2; D is possibly TRBD1 (5 bases). CDR1 MNHEY and CDR2 SVGAGI come from the germline V gene. V was clipped by 5 bases and J by 3 bases, with 13 bases between them. The CDR3 runs to 14 residues. In DNA form, the CDR3 reads TGTGCCAGCAGTCTCCGGGGCTGGGACTATGGCTACACCTTC. This codes for CASSLRGWDYGYTF.

For this clonotype: A clone one base away is much larger, so this may be a read error. This rearrangement joins TRBV27 to TRBJ2-3; 8 bases align to TRBD2. From germline, CDR1 is MNHEY and CDR2 SMNVEV (reference sequence). The CDR3 is made up of 14 amino acids. Trimming cost V 10 bases and J 5 bases; bases outside gene matches: 11. In DNA, the CDR3 is TGTGCCACAAGGGACAACGGGGGGGGAGATACGCAGTATTTT. Translated: CATRDNGGGDTQYF.

This clonotype was detected ten times or more. The chain is built from TRBV7-2 and TRBJ1-2, with D tentatively TRBD1 (5 bases). The CDR3 contains 13 residues. Germline-derived CDR1 and CDR2 are SGHTA and FQGNSA. Deletions cut 7 bases from V and 4 bases from J, with 13 bases between. CDR3 region: CASTEGPLYGYTF. CDR3 nucleotide sequence: TGTGCCAGCACCGAGGGACCTCTCTATGGCTACACCTTC.

In its sample, this clonotype was seen many times. V gene TRBV10-3 combines with J gene TRBJ1-1; D possibly corresponds to TRBD1 (5 bases). The germline CDR1 and CDR2 sequences are ENHRY and SYGVKD. V lost 0 bases to trimming and J lost 0 bases, with 8 bases between them. The CDR3 is made up of 15 amino acids. CDR3 in amino acids: CAISESGGLNTEAFF. The CDR3 DNA reads as TGTGCCATCAGTGAGTCGGGGGGATTGAACACTGAAGCTTTCTTT.

This clonotype appeared many times. The CDR3 region has the DNA TGTGCCAGCAAGTTCGGGGACTACAATGAGCAGTTCTTC. Protein: CASKFGDYNEQFF. The chain has TRBV2 and TRBJ2-1, with D possibly matching TRBD2 (5 bases). The CDR3 has 13 amino acids. The germline V gene encodes CDR1 SNHLY and CDR2 FYNNEI. V was trimmed by 7 bases and J by 3 bases, leaving 10 bases between them. The full variable domain, with the rest looked up from reference TRBV2 and TRBJ2-1, is EPEVTQTPSHQVTQMGQEVILRCVPISNHLYFYWYRQILGQKVEFLVSFYNNEISEKSEIFDDQFSVERPDGSNFTLKIRSTKLEDSAMYFCASKFGDYNEQFFGPGTRLTVL.

This clonotype was recorded many times. The rearrangement links TRBV28 to TRBJ1-2; D remains unclear. The V gene lost 4 bases and the J gene lost 6 bases, with 18 bases spanning the gap. CDR1 is MDHEN, CDR2 SYDVKM, per germline. The CDR3 sequence is 15 residues long. The CDR3 DNA reads TGTGCCAGCAGTTCTCCCGGGAGACGCCACGATGGCTACACCTTC. Translated: CASSSPGRRHDGYTF.

A few counts support this clonotype. The chain carries TRBV7-2 and TRBJ2-3; tentative D call: TRBD1 (6 bases). Between the trimmed V and J ends, which lost 3 bases and 2 bases, there was a span of 12 bases. This CDR3 region has 15 residues. Germline CDR1 reads SGHTA; CDR2 reads FQGNSA. CDR3 in DNA: TGTGCCAGCAGCTTCCGGGGACAACCCACAGATACGCAGTATTTT. This sequence encodes CASSFRGQPTDTQYF.

Many counts were recorded for this clonotype. The gene calls are TRBV7-9 and TRBJ1-1, with D maybe TRBD1 (5 bases). The CDR3 consists of 13 residues. In germline, CDR1 is SEHNR, CDR2 FQNEAQ (reference sequence). V dropped 1 base and J dropped 4 bases, with 7 bases sitting between them. CDR3 residues: CASSLEGSTEAFF. DNA of the CDR3: TGTGCCAGCAGCTTAGAGGGGAGCACTGAAGCTTTCTTT.

This clonotype has a count of ten or more. CDR3 residues: CSAPPENQANYGYTF. CDR3 nucleotides: TGCAGTGCCCCCCCGGAGAATCAAGCTAACTATGGCTACACCTTC. J is TRBJ1-2 and V is TRBV20-1; D unclear. V shed 6 bases and J shed 0 bases, with 17 bases lying between them. Germline V gene data show CDR1 as DFQATT and CDR2 as SNEGSKA (reference sequence). This CDR3 has 15 amino acids.

J is TRBJ2-3 and V is TRBV7-2; TRBD1 might be the D (5 bases). V dropped 8 bases and J dropped 2 bases, with 11 bases sitting between them. This CDR3 comprises 13 residues. Germline V gene data show CDR1 as SGHTA and CDR2 as FQGNSA. The CDR3 region is CASSSGHTDTQYF. The CDR3 nucleotides read TGTGCCAGCTCTTCCGGACACACAGATACGCAGTATTTT.

This clonotype was seen at least ten times. This sequence joins TRBV5-1 and TRBJ1-5, with D hard to call. There are 13 residues in the CDR3. Germline loops: CDR1 SGHRS, CDR2 YFSETQ. V was pared by 0 bases and J by 5 bases, with 6 bases between. CDR3 region: CASSLVPDQPQHF. The DNA for the CDR3 is TGCGCCAGCAGCTTGGTTCCAGATCAGCCCCAGCATTTT. The entire variable domain, with the rest obtained from reference TRBV5-1 and TRBJ1-5, is as follows: KAGVTQTPRYLIKTRGQQVTLSCSPISGHRSVSWYQQTPGQGLQFLFEYFSETQRNKGNFPGRFSGRQFSNSRSEMNVSTLELGDSALYLCASSLVPDQPQHFGDGTRLSIL.

Note on this clonotype: This sequence may be a read error, since a much larger clone differs from it by one base. V gene TRBV18 combines with J gene TRBJ2-7; D possibly uses TRBD1 or TRBD2 (6 bases each). Germline assignment: CDR1 KGHSH and CDR2 LQKENI. The V end was cut by 11 bases, the J end by 7 bases, with 21 bases between. The CDR3 spans 13 residues. The CDR3 loop reads CAFLRGARPEQYF. The CDR3 coding sequence is TGTGCCTTCCTAAGGGGGGCGCGTCCGGAGCAGTACTTC.

The chain carries TRBV20-1 and TRBJ1-2; possible D gene TRBD1, 6 bases. Germline CDR1 reads DFQATT; CDR2 reads SNEGSKA (reference sequence). Trimming removed 2 bases at V and 3 bases at J, with 13 bases between. The CDR3 is 14 amino acids. CDR3 residues: CSARPQQGHYGYTF. For the CDR3, the DNA is TGCAGTGCTAGACCCCAACAGGGCCACTATGGCTACACCTTC.

This clonotype was seen at least ten times. This sequence joins TRBV29-1 and TRBJ1-1; D ambiguous. CDR3 length: 13 residues. V was trimmed by 1 base and J by 0 bases, leaving 6 bases between them. From germline, CDR1 is SQVTM and CDR2 ANQGSEA. CDR3: CSVEVMVNTEAFF. The CDR3 DNA reads as TGCAGCGTTGAAGTGATGGTGAACACTGAAGCTTTCTTT.

The rearrangement uses TRBV12-5 and TRBJ2-3; the D gene is possibly TRBD1 (6 bases). Trimming stripped 5 bases from V and 2 bases from J, with 11 bases between. CDR1 and CDR2 from the germline V gene are LGHNT and FRNRAP. This CDR3 spans 14 amino acids. The CDR3 DNA sequence: TGTGCTAGTGGTCGGGACACCGACACAGATACGCAGTATTTT. It yields the protein CASGRDTDTDTQYF.

This clonotype was detected ten times or more. V usage is TRBV28 and J usage is TRBJ2-1; 9 bases are shared with TRBD2. CDR1 and CDR2 (germline): MDHEN, SYDVKM. V gave up 5 bases and J gave up 8 bases; unmatched junction bases: 7. This CDR3 contains 14 residues. The CDR3 is CASSRAGGPDEQFF. CDR3 nucleotides: TGTGCCAGCAGTCGGGCGGGGGGGCCCGATGAGCAGTTCTTC.

The rearrangement links TRBV11-2 to TRBJ1-4; D possibly corresponds to TRBD1 (6 bases). Trimming shortened V by 5 bases and J by 4 bases, and 14 bases separated the two germline ends. The CDR3 length is 15 residues. Looked up from germline, CDR1 is SGHAT and CDR2 is FQNNGV. CDR3 coding DNA: TGTGCCAGCAGCCGAGCAGGGGTTCTTAATGAAAAACTGTTTTTT. It translates to CASSRAGVLNEKLFF.

V gene TRBV5-1 combines with J gene TRBJ1-4; no definite D call. Germline V gene data show CDR1 as SGHRS and CDR2 as YFSETQ. The CDR3 totals 13 residues. V was clipped by 0 bases and J by 5 bases, with 5 bases between them. The CDR3 DNA is TGCGCCAGCAGCTTGGTGGCGAATGAAAAACTGTTTTTT. Its translation: CASSLVANEKLFF.